Presented here are 5 T cell receptor beta chains from one specimen sequenced in a study of identical twins. From the 5' RACE reads, TCRdb called clonotypes with MiXCR, one entry per CDR3 protein. The sample lists 1.5 million to 2 million distinct CDR3 sequences, about 31% occurring once. Sequencing was performed on cord blood. Receptor source: a newborn girl in good health.

Notes on this clonotype: The germline gene is not matched at one end of the junction; a read error may be the cause. This sequence joins TRBV28 and TRBJ1-6; no clear D gene. The CDR3 spans 17 residues. Germline-derived CDR1 and CDR2 are MDHEN and SYDVKM. The CDR3 DNA reads TGTGCCAGCAATCGGTCGGGCATATGGGCCGTTTGGTCACCCCCCCACTTT. It translates to CASNRSGIWAVWSPPHF.

The chain has TRBV20-1 and TRBJ1-1; maybe TRBD1 (6 bases). Germline assignment: CDR1 DFQATT and CDR2 SNEGSKA (reference sequence). This CDR3 has 15 amino acids. Trimming shortened V by 3 bases and J by 0 bases, and 14 bases separated the two germline ends. CDR3 in amino acids: CSASATQGLNTEAFF. The CDR3 DNA reads TGCAGTGCTAGCGCCACACAGGGATTGAACACTGAAGCTTTCTTT.

This chain links TRBV29-1 with TRBJ1-1; TRBD1 matches at 7 bases. CDR1 and CDR2 (germline): SQVTM, ANQGSEA. The CDR3 extends over 12 amino acids. The CDR3 loop is CTVGQPNTEAFF. The CDR3 DNA reads TGCACCGTGGGACAGCCGAACACTGAAGCTTTCTTT. Full variable domain (remainder filled in from reference TRBV29-1 and TRBJ1-1): SAVISQKPSRDICQRGTSLTIQCQVDSQVTMMFWYRQQPGQSLTLIATANQGSEATYESGFVIDKFPISRPNLTFSTLTVSNMSPEDSSIYLCTVGQPNTEAFFGQGTRLTVV.

The chain is built from TRBV20-1 and TRBJ2-1; 8 bases are shared with TRBD2. With 1 base clipped from V and 4 bases from J, the junction kept 9 bases outside the gene matches. The CDR3 sequence is 16 residues long. Germline CDR1 reads DFQATT; CDR2 reads SNEGSKA (reference sequence). The CDR3 protein is CSARGISGAQYNEQFF. The CDR3 DNA follows: TGCAGTGCTAGAGGGATTAGCGGGGCACAATACAATGAGCAGTTCTTC.

This clonotype was seen only a few times. The chain carries TRBV4-1 and TRBJ2-3; D is possibly TRBD2 (5 bases). Germline CDR1 reads MGHRA; CDR2 reads YSYEKL. Trimming took 0 bases from V and 5 from J, leaving 12 bases between them. The CDR3 loop spans 15 amino acids. CDR3 bases: TGCGCCAGCAGCCAAGAAATTACGGGGAGAGATACGCAGTATTTT. Translation gives CASSQEITGRDTQYF.